A single sample gave rise to the 27 T cell receptor beta chains below, sequenced in a study of blood T cell repertoires in COVID-19 (dated by TCRdb to about 2020). The method was the immunoSEQ multiplex PCR assay. Drawn from immuneACCESS, this table holds only the in-frame rearrangements with V and J called that TCRdb kept. Clones are partly lost; checked studies trace under half to an unresolved V gene and leave the rest unexplained. The sample table holds more than 65,000 clones, of which 82% were seen once. The leading ten clones occupy roughly an eighth of the sample. The sequenced material came from peripheral blood. These receptors were obtained from a woman aged 80 or older with acute or convalescent COVID-19.

CDR3 nucleotide sequence: TGTGCCAGCAGTTTTGGCGGACAGGGGGCATTTGTTTACGAGCAGTACTTC. Amino acid sequence: CASSFGGQGAFVYEQYF. The genes are TRBV28 and TRBJ2-7; 11 bases map to TRBD1. The CDR3 contains 17 residues. V was pared by 3 bases and J by 4 bases, with 11 bases of the junction left unmatched. Germline values: CDR1 MDHEN, CDR2 SYDVKM.

The J gene is TRBJ1-3, the V gene TRBV5-6; TRBD1 is a possible D gene (5 bases). In germline, CDR1 is SGHDT, CDR2 YYEEEE. Trimming left V 5 bases short and J 5 bases short, with 14 bases between. The CDR3 has 14 residues. CDR3 loop: CASRSWGTRNTIYF. The CDR3 DNA reads as TGTGCCAGCAGGTCGTGGGGCACTCGAAACACCATATATTTT. The full variable domain, with the rest looked up from reference TRBV5-6 and TRBJ1-3, is DAGVTQSPTHLIKTRGQQVTLRCSPKSGHDTVSWYQQALGQGPQFIFQYYEEEERQRGNFPDRFSGHQFPNYSSELNVNALLLGDSALYLCASRSWGTRNTIYFGEGSWLTVV.

This chain connects TRBV30 to TRBJ2-2, with no clear D. V lost 7 bases to trimming and J lost 4 bases, with 13 bases between them. Germline V gives CDR1 GTSNPN, CDR2 SVGIG (reference sequence). The CDR3 has 13 residues. The CDR3 DNA sequence: TGTGCCTACTACCTCGGTAGCACCGGGGAGCTGTTTTTT. It codes for CAYYLGSTGELFF.

V and J are TRBV27 and TRBJ1-1, with TRBD1 matching over 7 bases. Unmatched junction bases numbered 10, after V lost 6 bases and J lost 6 bases. The CDR3 has 14 residues. Germline CDR1 and CDR2: MNHEY and SMNVEV (reference sequence). CDR3 bases: TGTGCCAGCAGCCCAGGGGGACAGCTCGCTGAAGCTTTCTTT. Its translation: CASSPGGQLAEAFF.

The chain recombines TRBV30 with TRBJ1-4; unclear D gene. The germline V gene has CDR1 GTSNPN and CDR2 SVGIG (reference sequence). This CDR3 is 14 amino acids long. The V end lost 4 bases, the J end lost 0 bases, and 9 bases lay between the germline ends. CDR3 bases: TGTGCCTGGACCGCAGTCTCAACTAATGAAAAACTGTTTTTT. Amino acids: CAWTAVSTNEKLFF. Variable domain in full (rest from reference TRBV30 and TRBJ1-4): SQTIHQWPATLVQPVGSPLSLECTVEGTSNPNLYWYRQAAGRGLQLLFYSVGIGQISSEVPQNLSASRPQDRQFILSSKKLLLSDSGFYLCAWTAVSTNEKLFFGSGTQLSVL.

This sequence joins TRBV12-3 or TRBV12-4 and TRBJ2-1; unclear D gene. Between the trimmed V and J ends, which lost 8 bases and 7 bases, there was a span of 9 bases. This CDR3 has 11 residues. The CDR3 sequence is CASLARNEQFF. The CDR3 DNA is TGTGCCAGCCTCGCACGGAATGAGCAGTTCTTC.

This clone has a handful of counts. This rearrangement joins TRBV18 to TRBJ2-3; tentative D call: TRBD1 (6 bases). Germline CDR1 and CDR2: KGHSH and LQKENI. The V and J ends lost 2 bases and 1 base respectively, with 7 bases between them. This CDR3 contains 14 residues. For the CDR3, the DNA is TGTGCCAGCTCACCAGGGGGCGGCACAGATACGCAGTATTTT. Encoded protein: CASSPGGGTDTQYF. Filled out from reference TRBV18 and TRBJ2-3, the complete variable domain reads NAGVMQNPRHLVRRRGQEARLRCSPMKGHSHVYWYRQLPEEGLKFMVYLQKENIIDESGMPKERFSAEFPKEGPSILRIQQVVRGDSAAYFCASSPGGGTDTQYFGPGTRLTVL.

The chain has TRBV7-9 and TRBJ2-5; TRBD2 aligns across 8 bases. In germline, CDR1 is SEHNR, CDR2 FQNEAQ (reference sequence). This CDR3 is 18 amino acids long. J lost 4 bases, V lost 0 bases, and 13 bases had no gene match. The DNA of the CDR3 is TGTGCCAGCAGCTTAGCGCGGTCAGCGGGGGTGCTAGGAGAGACCCAGTACTTC. Its translation is CASSLARSAGVLGETQYF.

The chain has TRBV4-3 and TRBJ1-1, with 11 nucleotides matching TRBD1. Germline V gene lookup returns CDR1 LGHNA and CDR2 YSLEER. The CDR3 is 16 amino acids. The junction had 5 bases not matched to a gene; V was cut back by 2 bases and J by 3 bases. CDR3 loop: CASSQNPGQGDTEAFF. The CDR3 nucleotides read TGCGCCAGCAGCCAAAACCCGGGACAGGGGGACACTGAAGCTTTCTTT.

This sequence joins TRBV27 and TRBJ2-1; the match to TRBD1 covers 7 bases. CDR1 MNHEY and CDR2 SMNVEV come from the germline V gene (reference sequence). The V gene end was trimmed by 4 bases and the J gene end by 5 bases; junction bases not matched to a gene: 8. The CDR3 is made up of 15 amino acids. In DNA, the CDR3 is TGTGCCAGCAGTTGGATCAGGGGGTACGACAATGAGCAGTTCTTC. It is translated as CASSWIRGYDNEQFF.

This sequence joins TRBV7-2 and TRBJ2-3; 11 positions match TRBD2. This CDR3 spans 16 amino acids. V was clipped by 6 bases and J by 4 bases; unmatched bases: 9. The germline V gene encodes CDR1 SGHTA and CDR2 FQGNSA. The CDR3, as DNA: TGTGCCAGCAGTTCGATAGCGGGAGGGATAGCAGATACGCAGTATTTT. This codes for CASSSIAGGIADTQYF.

The J gene is TRBJ2-7, the V gene TRBV12-3 or TRBV12-4; D possibly corresponds to TRBD1 (6 bases). The CDR3 has 11 residues. Trimming shortened V by 8 bases and J by 6 bases, and 11 bases separated the two germline ends. The CDR3 protein is CASSTGFEQYF. The CDR3 bases are TGTGCCAGCTCAACAGGGTTCGAGCAGTACTTC.

The V call is TRBV4-3, the J call TRBJ1-5; D is ambiguous. V was trimmed by 0 bases and J by 0 bases, leaving 9 bases between them. The CDR3 contains 16 residues. Germline V gives CDR1 LGHNA, CDR2 YSLEER. The CDR3 DNA sequence: TGCGCCAGCAGCCAAGATCCCGGTTATAGCAATCAGCCCCAGCATTTT. Protein: CASSQDPGYSNQPQHF.

This clone has only a few counts. This chain uses TRBV6-2 or TRBV6-3 with TRBJ2-1, with 8 bases lining up with TRBD2. V lost 3 bases to trimming and J lost 6 bases; unmatched junction nucleotides: 13. This CDR3 spans 17 amino acids. Germline V gene sequence: CDR1 MNHEY, CDR2 SVGEGT. The CDR3 protein is CASSYEILAGGGNEQFF. In DNA, the CDR3 is TGTGCCAGCAGTTATGAGATATTGGCGGGGGGAGGCAATGAGCAGTTCTTC.

This chain joins TRBV27 and TRBJ1-2; D uncertain. The CDR3 contains 14 residues. Germline assignment: CDR1 MNHEY and CDR2 SMNVEV (reference sequence). V lost 3 bases and J lost 1, with 9 bases in between. The DNA of the CDR3 is TGTGCCAGCAGTTTTAGCGGCCTTAACTATGGCTACACCTTC. This encodes CASSFSGLNYGYTF.

V and J are TRBV11-2 and TRBJ1-1; 7 bases are shared with TRBD1. V dropped 3 bases and J dropped 9; count of bases not matched to a gene: 4. The germline CDR1 and CDR2 sequences are SGHAT and FQNNGV. The CDR3 consists of 12 residues. CDR3 nucleotide sequence: TGTGCCAGCAGCTTCAAGACAGGGCAAGCTTTCTTT. Amino acid sequence: CASSFKTGQAFF.

This clone was observed a handful of times. The genes are TRBV27 and TRBJ1-5, with D perhaps TRBD1 (5 bases). The CDR3 runs 14 residues. CDR1 and CDR2 from the germline V gene are MNHEY and SMNVEV (reference sequence). V was pared by 2 bases and J by 6 bases, with 11 bases between. CDR3 amino acids: CASSLDWGGQPQHF. The DNA of the CDR3 is TGTGCCAGCAGTTTAGACTGGGGGGGTCAGCCCCAGCATTTT.

The chain carries TRBV7-7 and TRBJ2-1; D is undetermined. Per the germline V gene, CDR1 is SSHAT and CDR2 is FNYEAQ (reference sequence). Between the trimmed V and J ends, which lost 4 bases and 0 bases, there was a span of 10 bases. The CDR3 has 15 residues. CDR3 DNA sequence: TGTGCCAGCAGCTCCGGCTGGAGCTCCTACAATGAGCAGTTCTTC. It specifies CASSSGWSSYNEQFF.

This clone was seen once. The chain carries TRBV19 and TRBJ1-1, with D perhaps TRBD1 (5 bases). The V end was cut by 9 bases, the J end by 0 bases, with 20 bases between. Germline V gene lookup returns CDR1 LNHDA and CDR2 SQIVND (reference sequence). The CDR3 is made up of 16 amino acids. The CDR3 DNA reads as TGTGCCAGCCATCCCCAGGGAACCTATGTGAACACTGAAGCTTTCTTT. It is translated as CASHPQGTYVNTEAFF.

CDR3 in amino acids: CASSQDILPSGTSAITQETQYF. CDR3 bases: TGTGCCAGCAGCCAAGATATTTTACCTTCCGGGACTAGCGCTATTACGCAAGAGACCCAGTACTTC. The chain recombines TRBV4-2 with TRBJ2-5, with 10 bases aligning to TRBD2. CDR1 is LGHNA and CDR2 is YNFKEQ in the germline V gene. The CDR3 consists of 22 residues. Trimming removed 0 bases from V and 2 bases from J; junction bases left unmatched: 21.

This clone was seen more than once but under ten times. The chain couples TRBV3-1 (or the pseudogene TRBV3-2) to TRBJ1-5, with TRBD1 matching over 10 bases. The CDR3 runs 18 residues. V lost 4 bases, J lost 1 base, and 10 bases stayed unmatched. Germline CDR1 LGHDT, CDR2 YNNKEL (reference sequence). CDR3 nucleotide sequence: TGTGCCAGCAGCCCCTCGACAGGGGGCTTGGGAAGCAATCAGCCCCAGCATTTT. It encodes CASSPSTGGLGSNQPQHF.

The gene calls are TRBV7-2 and TRBJ2-5, with D perhaps matching TRBD1 (6 bases). The V and J ends lost 3 bases and 1 base respectively, with 12 bases between them. The length of the CDR3 is 15 residues. CDR1 and CDR2 (germline): SGHTA, FQGNSA. The CDR3 bases are TGTGCCAGCAGCTTTCGGACAGACTTCCAAGAGACCCAGTACTTC. Translating gives CASSFRTDFQETQYF.

The chain joins TRBV11-2 to TRBJ2-1; possibly TRBD2 for D (8 bases). The CDR3 is made up of 13 amino acids. CDR1 is SGHAT, CDR2 FQNNGV, per germline. Between the trimmed V and J ends, which lost 1 base and 15 bases, there was a span of 16 bases. CDR3 sequence: CASSLAGGGWLFF. The DNA of the CDR3 is TGTGCCAGCAGCTTAGCGGGAGGGGGCTGGCTGTTCTTC.

The rearrangement uses TRBV5-5 and TRBJ1-2; D unclear. V lost 4 bases, J lost 8 bases, and 12 bases lay in between. The CDR3 has 12 amino acids. The germline CDR1 and CDR2 sequences are SGHKS and YYEKEE (reference sequence). CDR3: CASSRTEVGYTF. The CDR3 region has the DNA TGTGCCAGCAGCAGGACGGAGGTCGGCTACACCTTC.

The gene calls are TRBV7-9 and TRBJ2-1, with TRBD2 matching over 10 bases. From germline, CDR1 is SEHNR and CDR2 FQNEAQ (reference sequence). V shed 5 bases and J 5 bases; nucleotides not matched to a gene: 6. The CDR3 runs to 15 residues. This CDR3 reads CASSPWTSGDNEQFF. The CDR3 DNA sequence: TGTGCCAGCAGCCCATGGACTAGCGGAGACAATGAGCAGTTCTTC. Full variable domain (missing parts from reference TRBV7-9 and TRBJ2-1): DTGVSQNPRHKITKRGQNVTFRCDPISEHNRLYWYRQTLGQGPEFLTYFQNEAQLEKSRLLSDRFSAERPKGSFSTLEIQRTEQGDSAMYLCASSPWTSGDNEQFFGPGTRLTVL.

This chain joins TRBV6-6 and TRBJ1-3; TRBD1 might be the D (5 bases). This CDR3 has 14 amino acids. Trimming shortened V by 8 bases and J by 0 bases, and 11 bases separated the two germline ends. Germline V CDR1 and CDR2: MNHNY, SVGAGI (reference sequence). CDR3 loop: CASAWGSSGNTIYF. CDR3 bases: TGTGCCAGCGCATGGGGCTCCTCTGGAAACACCATATATTTT.

The J gene is TRBJ1-3, the V gene TRBV9, with 8 bases fitting TRBD1. The CDR3 is 16 residues long. With V trimmed by 4 bases and J by 0 bases, 6 bases remained unmatched. In germline, CDR1 is SGDLS, CDR2 YYNGEE. Written as DNA, the CDR3 is TGTGCCAGCAGCAGCCGGGACAGGAGCTCTGGAAACACCATATATTTT. This codes for CASSSRDRSSGNTIYF.